This TCR beta chain was obtained from a study of T cell repertoires in cytomegalovirus infection. Background on the study: Evidence of both CMV infection and a matching HLA type came from public TCR beta signatures.

The V and J ends lost 1 base and 0 bases, in that order; junction bases with no gene match: 10. Germline CDR1 and CDR2: LGHNA and YNFKEQ. CDR3 length: 19 amino acids. This clonotype has a single count. Its antigen is currently unknown. TCRdb analysed the reads with MiXCR anew, one entry per CDR3 protein. The sample includes 450,000 to 650,000 distinct CDR3 sequences, 26% of them seen just once. Whole-study findings and limits: Summed public TCR beta family frequency identified CMV carriers bearing the relevant HLA. Dominating the ex vivo response were HLA-C-restricted CMV-specific TCR beta clonotypes.

The receptor comes from a human donor in good health (CMV status not recorded). Some clones in this sample may be carry-over from other donors' samples. V is TRBV4-2 and J is TRBJ1-3; TRBD1 agrees at 9 bases. Sample: PBMCs. The CDR3 DNA sequence: TGTGCCAGCAGCCAAGCTGGGACAGGGAATGGGAACTCTGGAAACACCATATATTTT. Amino acid sequence: CASSQAGTGNGNSGNTIYF.